This T cell receptor (beta chain) was recovered during a study of CD8+CD57+ T cells in acquired aplastic anemia. Across the whole study: Each DNA sample taken from sorted CD4+ and CD8+ cells came to approximately 3.2 ug on average.

Genomic DNA was employed as the template in profiling TCR beta VDJ and CDR3. TCRdb used MiXCR to reprocess the reads, holding one entry per CDR3 protein. Counted here are tens of thousands of distinct CDR3 sequences, around 69% occurring once; the ten biggest clones make up around a third. Sample: sorted CD4+, CD8+, or CD8+CD57+ T cells (not recorded which) from PBMCs. The sequence was collected from a human donor in good health, serving as a control.

The CDR3 nucleotides read TGCAGCGTTGAACCACTTACTAGCACAGATACGCAGTATTTT. Protein: CSVEPLTSTDTQYF. This chain connects TRBV29-1 to TRBJ2-3, with D unresolved. The germline V gene has CDR1 SQVTM and CDR2 ANQGSEA. V lost 2 bases and J lost 0, with 9 bases in between. CDR3 length: 14 residues.